These 10 T cell receptor beta chains were sequenced from one sample in a study of blood T cell repertoires in COVID-19. Clones were read by immunoSEQ multiplex PCR, and TCRdb kept only the in-frame ones, dropping some. Among around 80,000 clones listed, more than 80% were seen once. Sample: peripheral blood. The receptors stem from a woman in her sixties or seventies with acute or convalescent COVID-19.

V and J are TRBV7-9 and TRBJ2-1, with 8 bases fitting TRBD2. V shed 4 bases and J 15 bases; nucleotides not matched to a gene: 5. The CDR3 is 11 residues long. The germline V gene encodes CDR1 SEHNR and CDR2 FQNEAQ (reference sequence). CDR3 protein: CASSSGGGLFF. For the CDR3, the DNA is TGTGCCAGCAGCTCCGGGGGGGGCTTGTTCTTC.

The V and J genes are TRBV18 and TRBJ1-2; tentative D call: TRBD1 (5 bases). V lost 4 bases and J 7 bases, leaving 22 bases between the germline ends. Germline-derived CDR1 and CDR2 are KGHSH and LQKENI. CDR3 length: 16 amino acids. CDR3 DNA: TGTGCCAGCTCACAAATATCGACAGACTTTGTAACTGGCTACACCTTC. Translating gives CASSQISTDFVTGYTF.

This clone was detected a few times. The CDR3 sequence is CASSLDGFPSGGYTF. Written as DNA, the CDR3 is TGTGCCAGCAGTTTAGACGGATTCCCCTCGGGGGGCTACACCTTC. This rearrangement joins TRBV6-2 or TRBV6-3 to TRBJ1-2, with D uncertain. This CDR3 region has 15 residues. The germline CDR1 and CDR2 sequences are MNHEY and SVGEGT. V lost 4 bases, J lost 8 bases, and 20 bases lay in between.

This clone appeared once. This sequence joins TRBV15 and TRBJ1-4; D is ambiguous. The germline CDR1 and CDR2 sequences are LNHNV and YYDKDF (reference sequence). The CDR3 loop spans 16 amino acids. The V and J ends lost 0 bases and 4 bases respectively, with 12 bases between them. The CDR3 region is CATSRDYPSLNEKLFF. The CDR3 DNA is TGTGCCACCAGCAGAGATTACCCGAGCCTTAATGAAAAACTGTTTTTT.

The J gene is TRBJ1-1, the V gene TRBV27; 9 nucleotides line up with TRBD1. The germline V gene has CDR1 MNHEY and CDR2 SMNVEV (reference sequence). V was pared by 6 bases and J by 4 bases, with 9 bases of the junction left unmatched. CDR3 length: 15 amino acids. The CDR3 DNA sequence: TGTGCCAGCAGCACCTCCGGGACAGGGCCCACTGAAGCTTTCTTT. This gives the protein CASSTSGTGPTEAFF.

The gene calls are TRBV7-6 and TRBJ2-1; TRBD2 agrees at 7 bases. V was pared by 3 bases and J by 8 bases, with 7 bases of the junction left unmatched. CDR1 SGHVS and CDR2 FNYEAQ come from the germline V gene. CDR3 length: 14 residues. The CDR3 DNA is TGTGCCAGCAGCTTTGGGGGGGGGAGCGATGAGCAGTTCTTC. Its translation: CASSFGGGSDEQFF.

A single count supports this clone. The chain couples TRBV5-1 to TRBJ1-1, with TRBD1 identical over 9 bases. This CDR3 has 12 residues. Germline-derived CDR1 and CDR2 are SGHRS and YFSETQ. Germline trimming cut 7 bases from V and 5 bases from J; bases unmatched to any gene: 3. CDR3 sequence reads: CASGTGRTEAFF. CDR3 nucleotides: TGCGCCAGCGGGACAGGGCGTACTGAAGCTTTCTTT.

This clone was seen just once. V gene TRBV4-3 combines with J gene TRBJ2-5; maybe TRBD1 (6 bases). The CDR3 extends over 15 amino acids. V was trimmed by 0 bases and J by 1 base, leaving 9 bases between them. In germline, CDR1 is LGHNA, CDR2 YSLEER. As DNA, the CDR3 is TGCGCCAGCAGCCAAGATGGGACAACCCAAGAGACCCAGTACTTC. Translation: CASSQDGTTQETQYF.

The J gene is TRBJ2-1, the V gene TRBV5-4; 7 nucleotides align to TRBD2. The CDR3 consists of 15 residues. The germline V gene has CDR1 SGHNT and CDR2 YYREEE (reference sequence). Unmatched junction bases numbered 3, after V lost 0 bases and J lost 3 bases. The DNA of the CDR3 is TGTGCCAGCAGCTTGGCGGGGGGATACTACAATGAGCAGTTCTTC. It codes for CASSLAGGYYNEQFF.

The J gene is TRBJ2-5, the V gene TRBV6-2 or TRBV6-3; D not certain. Germline V gives CDR1 MNHEY, CDR2 SVGEGT. V was shortened by 4 bases and J by 0 bases, with 3 bases between the two germline ends. The CDR3 runs to 12 residues. The CDR3 loop is CASSSHQETQYF. CDR3 coding DNA: TGTGCCAGCAGTTCTCACCAAGAGACCCAGTACTTC.